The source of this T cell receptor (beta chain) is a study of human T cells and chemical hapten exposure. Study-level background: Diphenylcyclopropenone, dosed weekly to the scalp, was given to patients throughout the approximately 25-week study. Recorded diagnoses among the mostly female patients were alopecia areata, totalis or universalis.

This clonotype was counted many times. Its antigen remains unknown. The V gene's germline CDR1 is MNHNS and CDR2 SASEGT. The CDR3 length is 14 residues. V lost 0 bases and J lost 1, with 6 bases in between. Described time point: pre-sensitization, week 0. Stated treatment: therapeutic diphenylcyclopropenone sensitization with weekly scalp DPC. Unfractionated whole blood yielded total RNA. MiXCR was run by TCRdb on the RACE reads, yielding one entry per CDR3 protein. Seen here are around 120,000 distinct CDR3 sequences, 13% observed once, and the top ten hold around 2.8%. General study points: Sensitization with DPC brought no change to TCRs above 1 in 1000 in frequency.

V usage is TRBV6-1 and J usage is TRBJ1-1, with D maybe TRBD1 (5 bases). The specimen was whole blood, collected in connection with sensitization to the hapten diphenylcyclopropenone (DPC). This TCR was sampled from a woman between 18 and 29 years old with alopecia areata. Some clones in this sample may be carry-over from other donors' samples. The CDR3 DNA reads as TGTGCCAGCAGTGAAGCAGGGGAGAACACTGAAGCTTTCTTT. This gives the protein CASSEAGENTEAFF.